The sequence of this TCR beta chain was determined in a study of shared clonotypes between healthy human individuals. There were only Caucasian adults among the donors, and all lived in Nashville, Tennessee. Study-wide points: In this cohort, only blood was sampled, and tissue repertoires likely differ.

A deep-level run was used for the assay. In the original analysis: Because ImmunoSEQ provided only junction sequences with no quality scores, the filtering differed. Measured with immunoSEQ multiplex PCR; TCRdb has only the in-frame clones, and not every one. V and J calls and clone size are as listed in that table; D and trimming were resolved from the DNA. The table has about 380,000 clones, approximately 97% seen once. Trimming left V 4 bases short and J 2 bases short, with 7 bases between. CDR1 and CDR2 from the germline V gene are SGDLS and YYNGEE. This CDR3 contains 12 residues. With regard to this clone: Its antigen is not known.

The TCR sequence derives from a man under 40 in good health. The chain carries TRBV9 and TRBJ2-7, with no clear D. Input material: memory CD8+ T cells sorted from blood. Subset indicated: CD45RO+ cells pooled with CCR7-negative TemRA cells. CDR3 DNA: TGTGCCAGCAGCAGGTCCCCCTACGAGCAGTACTTC. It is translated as CASSRSPYEQYF.